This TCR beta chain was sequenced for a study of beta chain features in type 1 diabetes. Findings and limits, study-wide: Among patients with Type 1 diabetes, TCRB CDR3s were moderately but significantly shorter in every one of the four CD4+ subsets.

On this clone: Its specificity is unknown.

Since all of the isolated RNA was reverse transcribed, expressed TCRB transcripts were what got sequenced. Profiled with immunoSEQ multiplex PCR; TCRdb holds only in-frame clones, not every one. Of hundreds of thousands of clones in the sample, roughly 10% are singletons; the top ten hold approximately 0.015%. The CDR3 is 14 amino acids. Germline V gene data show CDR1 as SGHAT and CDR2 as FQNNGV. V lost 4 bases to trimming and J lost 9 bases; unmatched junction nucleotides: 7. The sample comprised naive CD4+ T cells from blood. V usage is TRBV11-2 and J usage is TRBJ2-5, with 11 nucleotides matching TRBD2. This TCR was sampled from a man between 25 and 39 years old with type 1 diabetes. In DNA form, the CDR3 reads TGTGCCAGCAGCTCGGCACTAGCGGGGGTGCCCCAGTACTTC. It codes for CASSSALAGVPQYF.